The 3 T cell receptor beta chains given below trace back to one sample, sequenced in a study of cytomegalovirus exposure and HLA in healthy donors. PCR amplification relied on 60 Vbeta primers (plus 13 Jbeta primers). Profiled with immunoSEQ multiplex PCR; TCRdb holds only in-frame clones, not every one. The sample shows some 140,000 clones, around 79% of them seen only once. The sequencing input was PBMCs. Every receptor here comes from a man aged 25-40 years in good health and CMV-seropositive.

J is TRBJ2-5 and V is TRBV7-9, with 13 positions matching TRBD2. The length of the CDR3 is 16 residues. Per germline, CDR1 SEHNR and CDR2 FQNEAQ (reference sequence). V lost 0 bases to trimming and J lost 5 bases; unmatched junction nucleotides: 3. CDR3 nucleotides: TGTGCCAGCAGCTTAGCGACTAGCGGGGGGTTCGAGACCCAGTACTTC. This translates into CASSLATSGGFETQYF. Together with reference TRBV7-9 and TRBJ2-5, the CDR3 gives the full variable domain: DTGVSQNPRHKITKRGQNVTFRCDPISEHNRLYWYRQTLGQGPEFLTYFQNEAQLEKSRLLSDRFSAERPKGSFSTLEIQRTEQGDSAMYLCASSLATSGGFETQYFGPGTRLLVL.

V is TRBV7-2 and J is TRBJ2-1, with D possibly TRBD2 on 7 matching bases. This CDR3 is built from 15 residues. The germline CDR1 and CDR2 sequences are SGHTA and FQGNSA. V lost 5 bases and J lost 10, with 21 bases in between. CDR3 nucleotides: TGTGCCAGCAGCCTAAGGGGGGGCCGGTGGGGGGAGCAGTTCTTC. Encoded protein: CASSLRGGRWGEQFF.

The chain joins TRBV6-1 to TRBJ2-3; TRBD2 agrees at 8 bases. In germline, CDR1 is MNHNS, CDR2 SASEGT. V shed 10 bases and J 0 bases; nucleotides not matched to a gene: 9. The CDR3 covers 15 residues. For the CDR3, the DNA is TGTGCCACCCGGGGGGGGTCGTCTAGCACAGATACGCAGTATTTT. This encodes CATRGGSSSTDTQYF.